The next 23 T cell receptor beta chains were all read from a single sample in a study of Graves' ophthalmopathy and Graves' hyperthyroidism. Amplifying from RNA transcripts, the study obtained TCR beta CDR3 regions. HTBI primers served in a first-round RT-PCR, which a second-round multiplex PCR followed. Each CDR3 protein gets one entry after TCRdb re-called the multiplex PCR reads with MiXCR. The sample shows a few hundred thousand distinct CDR3 sequences, about 18% of them seen only once. Source material: peripheral blood. The receptor set was obtained from an adult woman with stable Graves' hyperthyroidism.

A few counts support this clonotype. The chain links TRBV30 to TRBJ2-5; TRBD1 is a possible D gene (5 bases). Looked up from germline, CDR1 is GTSNPN and CDR2 is SVGIG (reference sequence). CDR3 size: 14 residues. Trimming took off 0 bases at V and 3 bases at J, with 11 bases between the two ends. The CDR3 loop reads CAWSVLGVKETQYF. CDR3 DNA: TGTGCCTGGAGTGTTCTAGGGGTCAAAGAGACCCAGTACTTC.

This clonotype was recorded at least ten times. The V and J genes are TRBV24-1 and TRBJ2-7; TRBD1 agrees at 7 bases. V gave up 3 bases and J gave up 0 bases; unmatched junction bases: 7. The CDR3 contains 16 residues. Looked up from germline, CDR1 is KGHDR and CDR2 is SFDVKD. CDR3 amino acids: CATSDELRTGSYEQYF. Written as DNA, the CDR3 is TGTGCCACCAGTGATGAGTTGAGGACAGGCTCCTACGAGCAGTACTTC.

As regards this clonotype: An end of the junction differs from the germline gene, which may be a read error. The rearrangement links TRBV5-6 to TRBJ1-5; TRBD1 is a possible D gene (5 bases). CDR3 length: 13 residues. Germline V gene lookup returns CDR1 SGHDT and CDR2 YYEEEE. CDR3 in DNA: TGTGCCAGCAGCTTGGGCAGGGAGCAGCCCCAGGATTTT. Its protein product is CASSLGREQPQDF.

This clonotype was seen many times. This chain joins TRBV4-2 and TRBJ1-3, with a possible D match to TRBD1 (6 bases). Looked up from germline, CDR1 is LGHNA and CDR2 is YNFKEQ. V was shortened by 2 bases and J by 3 bases, with 11 bases between the two germline ends. CDR3 length equals 15 residues. The CDR3 nucleotides read TGTGCCAGCAGCCAAACGGACAGTGATGGAAACACCATATATTTT. Its protein is CASSQTDSDGNTIYF.

This chain connects TRBV30 to TRBJ2-3, with TRBD2 identical over 13 bases. This CDR3 comprises 14 residues. Germline V gene lookup returns CDR1 GTSNPN and CDR2 SVGIG (reference sequence). Trimming at V came to 5 bases and at J to 3 bases, leaving 2 bases not matched to a gene. CDR3 sequence (DNA): TGTGCCTGGGGACTAGCGGGAGCGACAGATACGCAGTATTTT. Protein sequence: CAWGLAGATDTQYF.

This clonotype was seen at least ten times. V usage is TRBV12-3 or TRBV12-4 and J usage is TRBJ1-3, with no clear D. The germline V and J ends were trimmed by 3 bases and 0 bases, with 9 bases remaining between them. The CDR3 spans 15 residues. The CDR3 spells CASSFLLYSGNTIYF. The CDR3 nucleotides are TGTGCCAGCAGTTTCCTACTCTACTCTGGAAACACCATATATTTT.

This clonotype was picked up many times. The chain couples TRBV5-1 to TRBJ1-6; TRBD1 agrees at 7 bases. J lost 10 bases, V lost 0 bases, and 7 bases had no gene match. The CDR3 spans 15 residues. Germline V gives CDR1 SGHRS, CDR2 YFSETQ. CDR3 in DNA: TGCGCCAGCAGCTTGGGACAGGGCAACGGATCACCCCTCCACTTT. It specifies CASSLGQGNGSPLHF.

The table lists this clonotype with many counts. Here the CDR3 reads CASSLLGTIGYTF. The CDR3, as DNA: TGTGCCAGCAGTTTACTTGGGACAATTGGCTACACCTTC. The V gene is TRBV28, the J gene TRBJ1-2; D is perhaps TRBD1 (6 bases). Germline assignment: CDR1 MDHEN and CDR2 SYDVKM. Trimming removed 2 bases at V and 7 bases at J, with 11 bases between. The CDR3 runs to 13 residues.

The V and J genes are TRBV9 and TRBJ2-5, with a weak D call TRBD1 (6 bases). V was pared by 3 bases and J by 7 bases, with 16 bases between. This CDR3 contains 14 residues. Germline V gene data show CDR1 as SGDLS and CDR2 as YYNGEE. CDR3 region: CASSGYRDQATQYF. The CDR3 DNA reads as TGTGCCAGCAGCGGGTACAGGGATCAGGCGACCCAGTACTTC.

This chain uses TRBV6-5 with TRBJ1-5, with TRBD1 matching 7 bases. V was clipped by 6 bases and J by 2 bases; unmatched bases: 7. CDR1 MNHEY and CDR2 SVGAGI come from the germline V gene. The CDR3 sequence is 15 residues long. The CDR3 sequence is CASSYNRGGNQPQHF. The DNA of the CDR3 is TGTGCCAGCAGCTACAACAGGGGCGGCAATCAGCCCCAGCATTTT.

The gene calls are TRBV7-9 and TRBJ2-7; tentatively, D is TRBD2 (6 bases). The CDR3 spans 15 residues. V dropped 5 bases and J dropped 2 bases, with 16 bases sitting between them. The V gene's germline CDR1 is SEHNR and CDR2 FQNEAQ (reference sequence). The CDR3 sequence is CASSPPGTDAYEQYF. CDR3 nucleotide sequence: TGTGCCAGCAGCCCGCCCGGGACTGACGCCTACGAGCAGTACTTC.

This sequence joins TRBV18 and TRBJ1-1; 7 nucleotides match TRBD1. V was clipped by 1 base and J by 8 bases; unmatched bases: 7. Germline V gene data show CDR1 as KGHSH and CDR2 as LQKENI. The CDR3 contains 14 residues. CDR3 nucleotides: TGTGCCAGCTCACCACGTGAGGGACAGCCCGAAGCTTTCTTT. This encodes CASSPREGQPEAFF.

In its sample, this clonotype was seen many times. The chain combines TRBV20-1 with TRBJ2-3, with 7 positions matching TRBD2. The V gene end was trimmed by 0 bases and the J gene end by 4 bases; junction bases not matched to a gene: 7. Germline V gene data show CDR1 as DFQATT and CDR2 as SNEGSKA (reference sequence). CDR3 length equals 15 residues. The DNA for the CDR3 is TGCAGTGCTAGAGATCGCGGCGGGAGCGCAGATACGCAGTATTTT. Translation: CSARDRGGSADTQYF.

This chain connects TRBV9 to TRBJ2-7; 7 bases are shared with TRBD2. This CDR3 comprises 15 residues. V dropped 2 bases and J dropped 4; count of bases not matched to a gene: 9. Germline V gives CDR1 SGDLS, CDR2 YYNGEE. CDR3 nucleotides: TGTGCCAGCAGCGTGGGGGGGACTACCTCGTACGAGCAGTACTTC. Its protein is CASSVGGTTSYEQYF.

This clonotype was detected many times. The CDR3 DNA sequence: TGTGCCAGCAGACCTCGTTCAGGGGGCAATCAGCCCCAGCATTTT. Protein sequence: CASRPRSGGNQPQHF. This chain connects TRBV12-3 or TRBV12-4 to TRBJ1-5; the D gene is possibly TRBD1 (6 bases). V lost 6 bases and J lost 2, with 14 bases in between. This CDR3 is built from 15 residues.

This clonotype was recorded at least ten times. V is TRBV11-2 and J is TRBJ2-7; 11 positions agree with TRBD2. The CDR3 runs to 15 residues. Per the germline V gene, CDR1 is SGHAT and CDR2 is FQNNGV. Trimming cost V 4 bases and J 2 bases; bases outside gene matches: 4. For the CDR3, the DNA is TGTGCCAGCAGCTCGCGACTAGCGGGACCCTACGAGCAGTACTTC. It codes for CASSSRLAGPYEQYF.

This clonotype has a count of ten or more. The chain employs TRBV29-1 and TRBJ1-1, with D hard to call. This CDR3 has 12 amino acids. Germline V gives CDR1 SQVTM, CDR2 ANQGSEA. Trimming removed 4 bases at V and 5 bases at J, with 11 bases between. The CDR3 coding sequence is TGCAGCGTTGCGGCCCGGAGTACTGAAGCTTTCTTT. Its protein product is CSVAARSTEAFF.

This clonotype was observed a handful of times. Here the CDR3 reads CASSQDSQDEQYF. Here the CDR3 DNA reads TGCGCCAGCAGCCAAGATTCTCAGGACGAGCAGTACTTC. V gene TRBV4-3 combines with J gene TRBJ2-7, with unresolved D. Germline assignment: CDR1 LGHNA and CDR2 YSLEER. V shed 0 bases and J shed 5 bases, with 8 bases lying between them. The CDR3 has 13 residues.

The table lists this clonotype with many counts. The chain joins TRBV28 to TRBJ2-4, with 7 bases that match TRBD2. Looked up from germline, CDR1 is MDHEN and CDR2 is SYDVKM. With V trimmed by 11 bases and J by 8 bases, 18 bases remained unmatched. This CDR3 has 15 residues. CDR3 nucleotides: TGTGCCTCCTCCGGGTCACCGGGGGGTAGGGACATTCAGTACTTC. It translates to CASSGSPGGRDIQYF. Full variable domain (rest looked up from reference TRBV28 and TRBJ2-4): DVKVTQSSRYLVKRTGEKVFLECVQDMDHENMFWYRQDPGLGLRLIYFSYDVKMKEKGDIPEGYSVSREKKERFSLILESASTNQTSMYLCASSGSPGGRDIQYFGAGTRLSVL.

This clonotype showed up many times. This chain links TRBV28 with TRBJ1-6; D remains unclear. Trimming shortened V by 5 bases and J by 11 bases, and 13 bases separated the two germline ends. The V gene's germline CDR1 is MDHEN and CDR2 SYDVKM. CDR3 size: 13 residues. In DNA form, the CDR3 reads TGTGCCAGCAGTCCGAGCGGAGGCGCACCCCTCCACTTT. It translates to CASSPSGGAPLHF.

This clonotype showed up many times. CDR3 coding DNA: TGTGCCACCGTAGAAGGGGGGTCCGGGGAGCTGTTTTTT. Encoded protein: CATVEGGSGELFF. The chain links TRBV7-9 to TRBJ2-2; D tentatively reads TRBD1 or TRBD2 (6 bases each). V lost 10 bases to trimming and J lost 6 bases, with 15 bases between them. This CDR3 comprises 13 residues. CDR1 is SEHNR and CDR2 is FQNEAQ in the germline V gene (reference sequence).

This chain joins TRBV15 and TRBJ2-5; 7 positions match TRBD1. V was pared by 6 bases and J by 1 base, with 2 bases of the junction left unmatched. The CDR3 sequence is 13 residues long. CDR1 is LNHNV and CDR2 is YYDKDF in the germline V gene (reference sequence). The CDR3 loop is CATSPGGQETQYF. The CDR3 region has the DNA TGTGCCACCAGTCCAGGGGGCCAAGAGACCCAGTACTTC.

This clonotype was seen ten or more times. V usage is TRBV11-3 and J usage is TRBJ2-7; either TRBD1 or TRBD2 may supply D (6 bases each). The CDR3 extends over 14 amino acids. V was pared by 5 bases and J by 1 base, with 12 bases between. Per the germline V gene, CDR1 is SGHNT and CDR2 is YENEEA. The CDR3, as DNA: TGTGCCAGCAGCCGGGGGCGATCTTCCTACGAGCAGTACTTC. Translation: CASSRGRSSYEQYF.